This paragraph reports one TCR beta chain. Its specificity is not known. These data belong to a study of cytomegalovirus exposure and HLA in healthy donors. At the level of the study: Of the donors genotyped, several hundred in all, about 81% fell in the Caucasian-associated ancestry cluster. General study results and limits: About 87% or about 30% of the time was how often most TCR beta V segments were productive, according to an earlier analysis. With DRB1 most and HLA-C fewest, TCR association rates differed between HLA loci in a later analysis. Within a later analysis, the majority of CMV-associated TCR beta chains appeared HLA-restricted.

Trimming cost V 10 bases and J 2 bases, with 20 bases left between them. The CDR3 extends over 15 amino acids. Germline V gene data show CDR1 as LNHDA and CDR2 as SQIVND (reference sequence). PCR amplification relied on 60 Vbeta primers (plus 13 Jbeta primers). The method was immunoSEQ multiplex PCR; TCRdb's version includes in-frame clones alone and lacks a portion of them. The sample gives 120,000 or so clones, around 81% of which show up once; around 2.3% is in the top ten. The gene calls are TRBV19 and TRBJ1-1, with D hard to call. The sequence was obtained from a middle-aged woman in good health and CMV-seronegative. The sequencing input was PBMCs. Written as DNA, the CDR3 is TGTGCCAAGTGGACGGATCCGGACTCCAACACTGAAGCTTTCTTT. It is translated as CAKWTDPDSNTEAFF.